The rows below give T cell receptor beta chains drawn from one sample of a study of T cell responses to AZD1222 COVID-19 vaccine. Method: immunoSEQ multiplex PCR; TCRdb's copy keeps in-frame clones and lacks some. The sample yields tens of thousands of clones, almost 80% seen once. The specimen comprised peripheral blood, sampled on day 0 of AZD1222 vaccination. The receptors originated from an adult in good health. CDR3s include the opening cysteine and the closing phenylalanine or tryptophan. Each record gives: D gene, clone size, J gene, CDR3 length, V gene, CDR3 DNA, CDR3 protein. The D gene is left open where the match is weak. Some rows have no size entry. The others give once, few or many, or a class for an expanded clone.

>.|.|TRBJ1-1|11|TRBV6-5
TGTGCCAGCAGTTACAGGGCTGAAGCTTTCTTT
CASSYRAEAFF
>.|.|TRBJ1-4|13|TRBV19
TGTGCCAGTAGTATATATCCAGATGAAAAACTGTTTTTT
CASSIYPDEKLFF
>.|few|TRBJ1-4|15|TRBV7-9
TGTGCCAGCAGCTTTTCGGGCGGAGGAGATGAAAAACTGTTTTTT
CASSFSGGGDEKLFF
>TRBD2|.|TRBJ2-1|15|TRBV7-7
TGTGCTAGCAGCTCCGGGACTAGCTCCTACAATGAGCAGTTCTTC
CASSSGTSSYNEQFF
>.|once|TRBJ1-5|13|TRBV6-5
TGTGCCAGCAGCAACGCCGGGAATCAGCCCCAGCATTTT
CASSNAGNQPQHF
>TRBD1|.|TRBJ1-3|15|TRBV19
TGTGCCACAAAACGACAGGGCGACTCTGGAAACACCATATATTTT
CATKRQGDSGNTIYF
>.|.|TRBJ1-2|16|TRBV5-1
TGCGCCAGCAGCCCTGGGACGGCTTTAAATAACTATGGCTACACCTTC
CASSPGTALNNYGYTF
>TRBD1|few|TRBJ2-4|17|TRBV18
TGTGCCAGCTCACCACCGCGAGGGGGCGAACCCAAAAACATTCAGTACTTC
CASSPPRGGEPKNIQYF
>.|.|TRBJ2-7|15|TRBV4-3
TGCGCCAGCAGCCAAGAAAGGGTTTCGTACTACGAGCAGTACTTC
CASSQERVSYYEQYF
>.|.|TRBJ1-4|14|TRBV7-9
TGTGCCAGCAGCCGCGAGGGGGGGTCGGAAAAACTGTTTTTT
CASSREGGSEKLFF
>TRBD1|.|TRBJ2-1|14|TRBV6-5
TGTGCCAGCAGTTCCGTGACAGGGCCCAATGAGCAGTTCTTC
CASSSVTGPNEQFF
>.|.|TRBJ2-3|14|TRBV28
TGTGCCAGCAGTTTTTTAAGCGGGACAGATACGCAGTATTTT
CASSFLSGTDTQYF
>.|.|TRBJ1-1|12|TRBV9
TGTGCCAGCAGCGCGAGAAGGGATGAAGCTTTCTTT
CASSARRDEAFF
>.|.|TRBJ1-3|15|TRBV5-4
TGTGCCAGCAGCTTGGGAGGAAACTCTGGAAACACCATATATTTT
CASSLGGNSGNTIYF
>TRBD1|.|TRBJ1-1|15|TRBV10-3
TGTGCCATCAGTGAGCCTGGGACAGAGCACACTGAAGCTTTCTTT
CAISEPGTEHTEAFF
>.|.|TRBJ1-1|14|TRBV5-6
TGTGCCAGCAGCTTGGTTCCCACGGGCGCTGAAGCTTTCTTT
CASSLVPTGAEAFF
>.|.|TRBJ2-7|16|TRBV18
TGTGCCAGCTCACCACCCTCGTTGGGTTCTCCTACGAGGCAGTACTTC
CASSPPSLGSPTRQYF
>TRBD1|.|TRBJ1-1|14|TRBV18
TGTGCCAGCTCACCGGGACAGGGGAACACTGAAGCTTTCTTT
CASSPGQGNTEAFF
>.|.|TRBJ1-5|16|TRBV15
TGTGCCACCAGCAGAGATCTCGGGGGGGGCAATCAGCCCCAGCATTTT
CATSRDLGGGNQPQHF
>.|.|TRBJ2-4|13|TRBV5-1
TGCGCCAGCAGCTTAAACTCCAGAAACATTCAGTACTTC
CASSLNSRNIQYF
>TRBD1|few|TRBJ2-7|14|TRBV5-8
TGTGCCAGCAGCTTAGGACAGGGGGCCTACGAGCAGTACTTC
CASSLGQGAYEQYF
>TRBD2|.|TRBJ2-1|14|TRBV24-1
TGTGCCACCAGTGATGCCAGCGGGAACGATGAGCAGTTCTTC
CATSDASGNDEQFF
>.|once|TRBJ1-1|14|TRBV5-1
TGCGCCAGCAGCTTGGCCCCTGGGGGCACTGAAGCTTTCTTT
CASSLAPGGTEAFF
>.|.|TRBJ2-7|13|TRBV12-3/TRBV12-4
TGTGCCAGCCGACAGAGTGCTTCCTACGAGCAGTACTTC
CASRQSASYEQYF
>TRBD2|.|TRBJ2-5|18|TRBV5-6
TGTGCCAGCAGCGCGGCAGGAATTATCGGGAGGAGTGGGGAGACCCAGTACTTC
CASSAAGIIGRSGETQYF
>.|.|TRBJ1-1|15|TRBV4-2
TGTGCCAGCAGCCGCAACGTACAGGCGGGCACTGAAGCTTTCTTT
CASSRNVQAGTEAFF
>.|.|TRBJ1-2|14|TRBV5-1
TGCGCCAGCAGCTCTTTAACAGCTAACTATGGCTACACCTTC
CASSSLTANYGYTF
>.|.|TRBJ2-3|14|TRBV5-4
TGTGCCAGCAGCTTGGCTGGCAGCACAGATACGCAGTATTTT
CASSLAGSTDTQYF
>.|.|TRBJ1-3|13|TRBV12-3/TRBV12-4
TGTGCCAGCAGTTCAGGGGACGGAAACACCATATATTTT
CASSSGDGNTIYF
>.|.|TRBJ1-5|14|TRBV27
TGTGCCAGCAGTTTTGCAGGGGAAAATCAGCCCCAGCATTTT
CASSFAGENQPQHF
>TRBD1|.|TRBJ2-3|15|TRBV5-1
TGCGCCAGCAGCCTTGGACAGGGGAGCACAGATACGCAGTATTTT
CASSLGQGSTDTQYF
>TRBD2|.|TRBJ2-1|16|TRBV29-1
TGCAGCGTTCGGGGACTAGCGGGAGGGCCAAGCTATGAGCAGTTCTTC
CSVRGLAGGPSYEQFF
>.|.|TRBJ1-2|15|TRBV28
TGTGCCAGCAGTTCCCCGGAACTTTACAGCTATGGCTACACCTTC
CASSSPELYSYGYTF
>TRBD2|once|TRBJ2-1|13|TRBV19
TGTGCCAGTTGGGGACTAGGGGTCAATGAGCAGTTCTTC
CASWGLGVNEQFF
>.|few|TRBJ2-6|13|TRBV10-3
TGTGCCGTGGAGGGCTCTGGGGCCAACGTCCTGACTTTC
CAVEGSGANVLTF
>.|.|TRBJ2-1|14|TRBV7-2
TGTGCCAGCAGCTTACTACCAGGTTACAATGAGCAGTTCTTC
CASSLLPGYNEQFF
>.|.|TRBJ1-2|13|TRBV6-2/TRBV6-3
TGTGCCAGCAGTTTCCGGGACTTCTATGGCTACACCTTC
CASSFRDFYGYTF
>.|.|TRBJ1-2|13|TRBV6-5
TGTGCCAGCAGTTACCAAGGGTTCGATGGCTACACCTTC
CASSYQGFDGYTF
>.|.|TRBJ2-2|13|TRBV2
TGTGCCAGCACCAGAATTAAGACCGGGGAGCTGTTTTTT
CASTRIKTGELFF
>.|.|TRBJ1-1|13|TRBV5-1
TGCGCCAGCAGCTTGGAGTGGAACACTGAAGCTTTCTTT
CASSLEWNTEAFF
>.|.|TRBJ1-3|13|TRBV18
TGTGCCAGCTCACCAGGGTCAGGAAACACCATATATTTT
CASSPGSGNTIYF
>TRBD1|once|TRBJ2-5|15|TRBV24-1
TGTGCCACCAGTAATTGGTCAGGGGGCATTAGGGCCCAGTACTTC
CATSNWSGGIRAQYF
>.|.|TRBJ1-1|13|TRBV5-4
TGTGCCAGCAGCTGGGACTTTACCACTGAAGCTTTCTTT
CASSWDFTTEAFF
>.|.|TRBJ1-1|14|TRBV5-1
TGCGCCAGCCGGAGAACATACATGAACACTGAAGCTTTCTTT
CASRRTYMNTEAFF
>.|.|TRBJ1-2|17|TRBV2
TGTGCCAGCAGTGTCCCAGCAGGGAATAACCTTAACTATGGCTACACCTTC
CASSVPAGNNLNYGYTF
>.|few|TRBJ2-7|14|TRBV18
TGTGCCAGCTCACGGCTAAGCCGGTCCGACGAGCAGTACTTC
CASSRLSRSDEQYF
>.|.|TRBJ2-5|13|TRBV18
TGTGCCAGCTCACCCCGGGGACCGGAGACCCAGTACTTC
CASSPRGPETQYF
>.|.|TRBJ1-1|15|TRBV5-4
TGTGCCAGCAGCACCCGGACCGGCATGAACACTGAAGCTTTCTTT
CASSTRTGMNTEAFF
>TRBD2|.|TRBJ2-1|17|TRBV7-2
TGTGCCAGCAGCTTAGCGGGGTCGGCTAGCGGAAGAAATGAGCAGTTCTTC
CASSLAGSASGRNEQFF
>TRBD2|.|TRBJ2-7|16|TRBV5-1
TGCGCCAGCAGCATCCAGCTAGCGGGAGCCTCCTACGAGCAGTACTTC
CASSIQLAGASYEQYF
>.|.|TRBJ1-5|15|TRBV4-2
TGTGCCAGCAGCGAAAGGGGGGTTGGGAATCAGCCCCAGCATTTT
CASSERGVGNQPQHF
>TRBD2|.|TRBJ2-3|15|TRBV11-3
TGTGCCAGCAGCTTAGGACTAGCGGCCACAGATACGCAGTATTTT
CASSLGLAATDTQYF
>TRBD2|.|TRBJ2-1|18|TRBV6-2/TRBV6-3
TGTGCCAGCAGTACGACTAGCGGGAGAATATTAGGCTACAATGAGCAGTTCTTC
CASSTTSGRILGYNEQFF
>.|.|TRBJ2-1|15|TRBV14
TGTGCCAGCAGCTACCGGGGAGGCGCCCCCAATGAGCAGTTCTTC
CASSYRGGAPNEQFF
>TRBD2|.|TRBJ2-7|14|TRBV6-5
TGTGCCAGCAAGCTACGGGAGGTCCCCTACGAGCAGTACTTC
CASKLREVPYEQYF
>TRBD1|.|TRBJ1-4|15|TRBV5-1
TGCGCCAGCAGCCAGAGACAGGGTCTGAGGGAAAAACTGTTTTTT
CASSQRQGLREKLFF
>TRBD2|.|TRBJ2-1|16|TRBV18
TGTGCCAGCTTCCCCTTCCGAGCGGGAAATGATAATGAGCAGTTCTTC
CASFPFRAGNDNEQFF